This TCR beta chain was recovered during a study of control samples from healthy donors and cancer patients. V shed 8 bases and J shed 0 bases, with 14 bases lying between them. The CDR3 has 14 amino acids. The germline gives CDR1 SNHLY, CDR2 FYNNEI. Generated by immunoSEQ multiplex PCR, the TCRdb table keeps only in-frame clones and is missing some. The data show about 54,000 clones, with roughly 96% seen just once and around 2% held by the top ten. Sequenced sample: blood. The sequence was collected from a woman in her 30s in good health. The chain links TRBV2 to TRBJ2-7, with a possible D match to TRBD2 (6 bases). The CDR3 reads CASCRGGSSYEQYF. The CDR3 DNA reads TGTGCCAGCTGCCGAGGAGGGAGCTCCTACGAGCAGTACTTC.